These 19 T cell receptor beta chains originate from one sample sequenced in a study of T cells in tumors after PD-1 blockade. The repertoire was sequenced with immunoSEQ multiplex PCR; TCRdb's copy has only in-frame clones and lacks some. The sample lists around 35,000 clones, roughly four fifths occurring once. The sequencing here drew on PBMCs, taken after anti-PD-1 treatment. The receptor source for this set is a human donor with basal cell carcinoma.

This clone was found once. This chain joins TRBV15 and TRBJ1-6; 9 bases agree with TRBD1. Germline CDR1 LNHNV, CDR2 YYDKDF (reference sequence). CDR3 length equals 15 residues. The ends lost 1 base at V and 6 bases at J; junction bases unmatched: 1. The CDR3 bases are TGTGCCACCAGCAGAGTGGGACAGGGTAATTCACCCCTCCACTTT. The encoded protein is CATSRVGQGNSPLHF.

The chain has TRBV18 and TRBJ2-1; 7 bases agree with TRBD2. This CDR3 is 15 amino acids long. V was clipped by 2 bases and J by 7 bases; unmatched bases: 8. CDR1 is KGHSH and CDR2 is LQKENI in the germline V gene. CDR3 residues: CASSPEAGERNEQFF. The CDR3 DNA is TGTGCCAGCTCACCAGAGGCGGGAGAGAGAAATGAGCAGTTCTTC.

CDR3 in DNA: TGTGCCATCAGGCCCACAGGGGAGGGGAATCAGCCCCAGCATTTT. Translation: CAIRPTGEGNQPQHF. This chain links TRBV10-3 with TRBJ1-5; 7 bases align to TRBD1. Germline CDR1 reads ENHRY; CDR2 reads SYGVKD. V lost 6 bases, J lost 4 bases, and 9 bases stayed unmatched. This CDR3 is 15 amino acids long.

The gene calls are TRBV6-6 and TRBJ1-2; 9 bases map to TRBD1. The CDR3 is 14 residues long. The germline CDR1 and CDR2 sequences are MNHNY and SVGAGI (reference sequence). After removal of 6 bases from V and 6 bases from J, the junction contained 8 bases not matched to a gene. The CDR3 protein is CASRKERTGDGYTF. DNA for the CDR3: TGTGCCAGCAGGAAAGAGAGGACAGGGGATGGCTACACCTTC.

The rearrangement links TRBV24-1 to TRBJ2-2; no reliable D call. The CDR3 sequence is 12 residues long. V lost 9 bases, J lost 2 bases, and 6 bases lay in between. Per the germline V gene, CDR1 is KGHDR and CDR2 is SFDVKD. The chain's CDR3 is CATGPNTGELFF. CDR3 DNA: TGTGCCACCGGACCCAACACCGGGGAGCTGTTTTTT.

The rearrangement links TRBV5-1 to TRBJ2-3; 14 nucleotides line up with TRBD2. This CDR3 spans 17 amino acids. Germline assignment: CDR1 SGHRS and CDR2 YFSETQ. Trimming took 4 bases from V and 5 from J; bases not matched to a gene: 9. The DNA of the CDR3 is TGCGCCAGCAGCATTACCCTGGGGACTAGCGGGGGAGATACGCAGTATTTT. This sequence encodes CASSITLGTSGGDTQYF.

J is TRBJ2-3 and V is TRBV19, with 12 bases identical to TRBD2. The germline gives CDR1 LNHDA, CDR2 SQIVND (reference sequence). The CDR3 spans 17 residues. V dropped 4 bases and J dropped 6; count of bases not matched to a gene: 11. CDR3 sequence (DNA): TGTGCCAGTAGTACTAGCGGGGGGGCCTCTCGATCCGATACGCAGTATTTT. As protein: CASSTSGGASRSDTQYF.

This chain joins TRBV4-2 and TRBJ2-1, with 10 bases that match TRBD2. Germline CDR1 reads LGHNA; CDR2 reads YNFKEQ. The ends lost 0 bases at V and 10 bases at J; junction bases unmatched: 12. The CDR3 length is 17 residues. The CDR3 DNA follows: TGTGCCAGCAGCCAAGATATCGAGCGGGGGGGCGGTCGGGAGCAGTTCTTC. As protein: CASSQDIERGGGREQFF.

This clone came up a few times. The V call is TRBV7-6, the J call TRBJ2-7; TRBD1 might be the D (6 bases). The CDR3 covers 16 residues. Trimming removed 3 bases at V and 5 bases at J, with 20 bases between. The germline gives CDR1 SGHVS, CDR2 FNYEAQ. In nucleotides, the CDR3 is TGTGCCAGCAGCTTGACTGACAGGCATAGGTTTAACGAGCAGTACTTC. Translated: CASSLTDRHRFNEQYF.

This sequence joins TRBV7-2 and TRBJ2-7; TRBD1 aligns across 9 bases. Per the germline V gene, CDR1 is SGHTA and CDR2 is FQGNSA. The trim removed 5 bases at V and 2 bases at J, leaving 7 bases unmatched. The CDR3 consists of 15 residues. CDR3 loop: CASSIGGQGPYEQYF. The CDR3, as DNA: TGTGCCAGCAGCATTGGGGGACAGGGTCCCTACGAGCAGTACTTC.

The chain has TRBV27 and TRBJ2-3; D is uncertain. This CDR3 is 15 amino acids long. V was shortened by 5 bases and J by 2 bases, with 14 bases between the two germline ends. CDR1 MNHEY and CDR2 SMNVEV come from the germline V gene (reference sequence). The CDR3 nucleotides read TGTGCCAGCAGTCCGACGTGGATTCTCACAGATACGCAGTATTTT. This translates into CASSPTWILTDTQYF.

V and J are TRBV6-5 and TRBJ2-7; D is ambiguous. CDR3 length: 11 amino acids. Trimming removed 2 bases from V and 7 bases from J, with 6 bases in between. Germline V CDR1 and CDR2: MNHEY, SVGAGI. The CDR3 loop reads CASSYKLEQYF. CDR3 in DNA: TGTGCCAGCAGTTACAAACTAGAGCAGTACTTC.

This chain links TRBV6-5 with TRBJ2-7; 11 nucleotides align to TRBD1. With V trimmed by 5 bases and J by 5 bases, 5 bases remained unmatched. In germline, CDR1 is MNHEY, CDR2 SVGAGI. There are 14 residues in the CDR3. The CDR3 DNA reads TGTGCCAGCAGTCGGGACAGGGGGAGCGACGAGCAGTACTTC. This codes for CASSRDRGSDEQYF.

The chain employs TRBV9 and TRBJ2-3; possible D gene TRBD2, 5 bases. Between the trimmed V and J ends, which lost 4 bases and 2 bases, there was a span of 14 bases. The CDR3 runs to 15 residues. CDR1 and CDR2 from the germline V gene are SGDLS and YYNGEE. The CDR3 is CASSPAWGDTDTQYF. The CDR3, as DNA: TGTGCCAGCAGCCCGGCTTGGGGAGACACAGATACGCAGTATTTT.

The CDR3 DNA reads as TGTGCCAGCAGCTCGGGGACTGTCCAAGGTCAGCCCCAGCATTTT. This sequence encodes CASSSGTVQGQPQHF. The V and J genes are TRBV3-1 (or the pseudogene TRBV3-2) and TRBJ1-5, with a possible D match to TRBD1 (5 bases). Trimming stripped 5 bases from V and 6 bases from J, with 17 bases between. The CDR3 sequence is 15 residues long. The germline V gene has CDR1 LGHDT and CDR2 YNNKEL (reference sequence).

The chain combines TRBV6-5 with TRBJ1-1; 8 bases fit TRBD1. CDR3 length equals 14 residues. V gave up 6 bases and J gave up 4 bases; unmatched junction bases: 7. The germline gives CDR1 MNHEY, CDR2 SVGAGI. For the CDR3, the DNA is TGTGCCAGCAGCGGCCAGGGGGCGGGCACTGAAGCTTTCTTT. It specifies CASSGQGAGTEAFF.

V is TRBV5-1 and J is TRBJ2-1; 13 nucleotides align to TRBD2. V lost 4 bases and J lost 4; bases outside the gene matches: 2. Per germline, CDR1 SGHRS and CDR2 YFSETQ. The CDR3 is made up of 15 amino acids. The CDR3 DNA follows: TGCGCCAGCAGCCAGACTAGCGGGGGGTACAATGAGCAGTTCTTC. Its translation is CASSQTSGGYNEQFF.

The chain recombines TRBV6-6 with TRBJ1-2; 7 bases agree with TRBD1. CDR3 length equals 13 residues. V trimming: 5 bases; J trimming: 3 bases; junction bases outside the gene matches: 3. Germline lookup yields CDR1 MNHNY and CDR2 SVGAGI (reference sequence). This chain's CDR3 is CASSPQGDYGYTF. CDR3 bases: TGTGCCAGCAGTCCCCAGGGGGACTATGGCTACACCTTC.

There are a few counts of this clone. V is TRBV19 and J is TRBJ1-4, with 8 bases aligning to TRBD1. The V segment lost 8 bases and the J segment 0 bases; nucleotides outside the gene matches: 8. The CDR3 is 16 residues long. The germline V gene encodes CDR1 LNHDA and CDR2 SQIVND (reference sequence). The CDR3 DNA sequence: TGTGCCAGTTGTCGGGACAGGCGTGCAACTAATGAAAAACTGTTTTTT. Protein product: CASCRDRRATNEKLFF.